This entry lists 14 T cell receptor beta chains sequenced from one sample in a study of blood T cell repertoires in COVID-19. The data were produced by immunoSEQ multiplex PCR, yet TCRdb's version contains in-frame clones alone and is incomplete. The sample lists roughly 200,000 clones, approximately 84% occurring once. Input material: peripheral blood. Receptor source: a man in his fifties with active or convalescent COVID-19.

The CDR3: CASSPTGAETQYF. CDR3 coding DNA: TGTGCCAGCAGCCCGACAGGGGCAGAGACCCAGTACTTC. The chain combines TRBV9 with TRBJ2-5; the match to TRBD1 covers 8 bases. The V segment lost 4 bases and the J segment 4 bases; nucleotides outside the gene matches: 3. Germline assignment: CDR1 SGDLS and CDR2 YYNGEE. This CDR3 contains 13 residues.

The J gene is TRBJ2-3, the V gene TRBV14, with TRBD2 as a possible D gene (6 bases). This CDR3 is built from 17 residues. Trimming left V 1 base short and J 4 bases short, with 18 bases between. The germline gives CDR1 SGHDN, CDR2 FVKESK. CDR3 protein: CASSQVGTLRGADTQYF. DNA for the CDR3: TGTGCCAGCAGCCAAGTGGGGACTTTAAGGGGCGCAGATACGCAGTATTTT.

The chain employs TRBV29-1 and TRBJ2-5; D is unclear. This CDR3 is built from 12 residues. V was clipped by 3 bases and J by 7 bases, with 12 bases between them. The germline V gene encodes CDR1 SQVTM and CDR2 ANQGSEA. The CDR3 nucleotides read TGCAGCGTTGAGAGAAGTAGTATGACCCAGTACTTC. Amino acid sequence: CSVERSSMTQYF.

This chain connects TRBV28 to TRBJ2-3; D perhaps matches TRBD1 (6 bases). CDR3 size: 13 residues. CDR1 is MDHEN and CDR2 is SYDVKM in the germline V gene. V dropped 7 bases and J dropped 1 base, with 9 bases sitting between them. The DNA of the CDR3 is TGTGCCAGCAACTCAGGGGGCACAGATACGCAGTATTTT. Protein product: CASNSGGTDTQYF. Using reference TRBV28 and TRBJ2-3 for the parts outside the CDR3, the full variable domain is DVKVTQSSRYLVKRTGEKVFLECVQDMDHENMFWYRQDPGLGLRLIYFSYDVKMKEKGDIPEGYSVSREKKERFSLILESASTNQTSMYLCASNSGGTDTQYFGPGTRLTVL.

V is TRBV6-5 and J is TRBJ1-1, with D perhaps TRBD1 (6 bases). V lost 5 bases, J lost 10 bases, and 20 bases lay in between. Germline V gene lookup returns CDR1 MNHEY and CDR2 SVGAGI. CDR3 length: 14 residues. CDR3 DNA: TGTGCCAGCAGTCCCACGGGGGGCGTAGTGTTAGCTTTCTTT. This encodes CASSPTGGVVLAFF.

This rearrangement joins TRBV5-1 to TRBJ1-1; D gene uncertain. The CDR3 is 16 residues long. V was clipped by 0 bases and J by 1 base, with 13 bases between them. Germline loops: CDR1 SGHRS, CDR2 YFSETQ. This chain's CDR3 is CASSLEVDERNTEAFF. CDR3 DNA: TGCGCCAGCAGCTTGGAAGTGGATGAGCGGAACACTGAAGCTTTCTTT.

The rearrangement joins TRBV12-3 or TRBV12-4 to TRBJ1-5; 7 bases fit TRBD1. Trimming at V came to 7 bases and at J to 8 bases, leaving 8 bases not matched to a gene. This CDR3 contains 13 residues. CDR3 DNA: TGTGCCAGCACCGACAGGGTAATCAAGCCCCAGCATTTT. This encodes CASTDRVIKPQHF.

With respect to this clone: The same CDR3 also results from other DNA sequences found in this sample. The chain carries TRBV9 and TRBJ2-3; D is unresolved. CDR3 length equals 11 residues. Germline V gene sequence: CDR1 SGDLS, CDR2 YYNGEE. Trimming took off 4 bases at V and 5 bases at J, with 5 bases between the two ends. CDR3 amino acids: CASSPGDTQYF. For the CDR3, the DNA is TGTGCCAGCAGCCCAGGAGATACGCAGTATTTT.

The chain employs TRBV5-1 and TRBJ1-1, with 7 bases fitting TRBD1. CDR3 length: 13 residues. Germline loops: CDR1 SGHRS, CDR2 YFSETQ. After removal of 5 bases from V and 1 base from J, the junction contained 2 bases not matched to a gene. The chain's CDR3 is CASRQGRNTEAFF. In DNA, the CDR3 is TGCGCCAGCAGACAGGGGAGGAACACTGAAGCTTTCTTT. Drawing the rest from reference TRBV5-1 and TRBJ1-1, the complete variable domain is KAGVTQTPRYLIKTRGQQVTLSCSPISGHRSVSWYQQTPGQGLQFLFEYFSETQRNKGNFPGRFSGRQFSNSRSEMNVSTLELGDSALYLCASRQGRNTEAFFGQGTRLTVV.

The chain couples TRBV19 to TRBJ2-3; tentatively, D is TRBD2 (6 bases). Trimming cost V 6 bases and J 1 base, with 14 bases left between them. The V gene's germline CDR1 is LNHDA and CDR2 SQIVND (reference sequence). The CDR3 sequence is 15 residues long. The chain's CDR3 is CASSREAIRTDTQYF. CDR3 DNA sequence: TGTGCCAGTAGCAGGGAGGCCATCCGCACAGATACGCAGTATTTT.

The V gene is TRBV5-1, the J gene TRBJ2-3; D is possibly TRBD2 (5 bases). Germline CDR1 and CDR2: SGHRS and YFSETQ. Trimming cost V 1 base and J 12 bases, with 27 bases left between them. There are 17 residues in the CDR3. In nucleotides, the CDR3 is TGCGCCAGCAGCTTGTCGAGTGGTTTGCGCGGGCCCTTTTCACAGTATTTT. Translation gives CASSLSSGLRGPFSQYF.

This chain links TRBV5-1 with TRBJ2-4; D is undetermined. The CDR3 totals 15 residues. Looked up from germline, CDR1 is SGHRS and CDR2 is YFSETQ. Trimming removed 0 bases at V and 4 bases at J, with 11 bases between. For the CDR3, the DNA is TGCGCCAGCAGCTTGGTCGGCGGCTTAAAAAACATTCAGTACTTC. This encodes CASSLVGGLKNIQYF.

The genes are TRBV27 and TRBJ1-1, with D maybe TRBD1 (6 bases). This CDR3 has 15 amino acids. Germline V gene lookup returns CDR1 MNHEY and CDR2 SMNVEV (reference sequence). Trimming took 7 bases from V and 3 from J, leaving 18 bases between them. The DNA of the CDR3 is TGTGCCAGCACCTCCGTGGGGGGGGCGGACACTGAAGCTTTCTTT. This gives the protein CASTSVGGADTEAFF.

The J gene is TRBJ1-5, the V gene TRBV27, with a weak D call TRBD1 (5 bases). This CDR3 has 16 amino acids. The germline CDR1 and CDR2 sequences are MNHEY and SMNVEV (reference sequence). V was shortened by 5 bases and J by 2 bases, with 16 bases between the two germline ends. In nucleotides, the CDR3 is TGTGCCAGCAGTACTTGGCAGGGCGCGGGCAATCAGCCCCAGCATTTT. It yields the protein CASSTWQGAGNQPQHF.